One sample yielded the 21 T cell receptor beta chains listed below, sequenced in a study of breast tumors, draining lymph nodes, adjacent tissues. TCRdb called the multiplex PCR reads again in MiXCR, with one record for every CDR3 protein. The table records 200,000 or so distinct CDR3 sequences, approximately 30% of them present only once. Axillary draining lymph nodes of breast cancer patients supplied the node samples. The sample consisted of axillary lymph node tissue. These receptors came from a female donor with breast cancer. Some clones in this sample may be carry-over from other donors' samples.

Comments on this clonotype: A much larger clone sits a single nucleotide away, making a read error possible. This chain connects TRBV6-5 to TRBJ2-5, with a possible D match to TRBD2 (6 bases). V lost 5 bases, J lost 2 bases, and 15 bases lay in between. The V gene's germline CDR1 is MNHEY and CDR2 SVGAGI. This CDR3 has 15 residues. CDR3 protein: CASSPLSGLQETQYF. CDR3 nucleotide sequence: TGTGCCAGCAGTCCCCTCTCGGGACTGCAAGAGACCCAGTACTTC.

To note about this clonotype: Possible read error: a much larger clone is one base away. The V and J genes are TRBV5-6 and TRBJ2-1; 15 bases align to TRBD2. Germline assignment: CDR1 SGHDT and CDR2 YYEEEE. J lost 9 bases, V lost 1 base, and 5 bases had no gene match. The CDR3 is 16 amino acids. CDR3 bases: TGTGCCAGCAGCTTGCCGGGACTAGCGGGAGGCAGTGAGCAGTTCTTC. Translated, it gives CASSLPGLAGGSEQFF.

The chain has TRBV5-1 and TRBJ2-5; D may be TRBD1 (5 bases). CDR1 is SGHRS, CDR2 YFSETQ, per germline. Trimming shortened V by 2 bases and J by 2 bases, and 13 bases separated the two germline ends. CDR3 length: 15 amino acids. The CDR3 nucleotides are TGCGCCAGCAGCTTTGAAGGGGATTATCAAGAGACCCAGTACTTC. Translation gives CASSFEGDYQETQYF.

This clonotype was found many times. The V and J genes are TRBV9 and TRBJ2-2, with 7 bases lining up with TRBD2. V lost 7 bases and J lost 2; bases outside the gene matches: 11. The CDR3 loop spans 16 amino acids. Looked up from germline, CDR1 is SGDLS and CDR2 is YYNGEE. The CDR3 DNA follows: TGTGCCAGCGCCGGGAGGTCAGGAGCTAACACCGGGGAGCTGTTTTTT. As protein: CASAGRSGANTGELFF.

This clonotype was counted between two and nine times. The chain employs TRBV27 and TRBJ1-2; D is possibly TRBD1 (5 bases). The CDR3 runs to 15 residues. V lost 3 bases and J 7 bases, leaving 18 bases between the germline ends. Germline lookup yields CDR1 MNHEY and CDR2 SMNVEV (reference sequence). The CDR3 here is CASSLRWGEMSGYTF. CDR3 bases: TGTGCCAGCAGTTTGAGGTGGGGGGAGATGAGTGGCTACACCTTC.

A single count supports this clonotype. The conserved final phenylalanine or tryptophan is absent from the CDR3, which likely points to a read error. The chain combines TRBV15 with TRBJ2-7, with 9 positions matching TRBD2. CDR3 length equals 14 residues. In germline, CDR1 is LNHNV, CDR2 YYDKDF (reference sequence). This CDR3 is CATNREAGGYEQYL. Written as DNA, the CDR3 is TGTGCCACCAACAGAGAGGCGGGAGGGTACGAGCAGTACCTC.

This CDR3 reads CASSAKETGMGYGYTF. In DNA form, the CDR3 reads TGTGCCAGCAGTGCTAAAGAAACAGGGATGGGCTATGGCTACACCTTC. V and J are TRBV2 and TRBJ1-2; maybe TRBD1 (6 bases). Trimming took off 4 bases at V and 4 bases at J, with 19 bases between the two ends. The germline V gene has CDR1 SNHLY and CDR2 FYNNEI. The CDR3 is 16 amino acids. Filled out from reference TRBV2 and TRBJ1-2, the complete variable domain reads EPEVTQTPSHQVTQMGQEVILRCVPISNHLYFYWYRQILGQKVEFLVSFYNNEISEKSEIFDDQFSVERPDGSNFTLKIRSTKLEDSAMYFCASSAKETGMGYGYTFGSGTRLTVV.

The rearrangement joins TRBV20-1 to TRBJ2-7, with 10 positions matching TRBD2. Trimming took 1 base from V and 0 from J; bases not matched to a gene: 6. Germline V gives CDR1 DFQATT, CDR2 SNEGSKA (reference sequence). There are 16 residues in the CDR3. The CDR3 DNA follows: TGCAGTGCTAGAGGGGGGACTAGCGCGTCCTCCTACGAGCAGTACTTC. It codes for CSARGGTSASSYEQYF.

The chain employs TRBV5-8 and TRBJ2-7; 9 nucleotides line up with TRBD1. Germline lookup yields CDR1 SGHTS and CDR2 YDEGEE. The CDR3 extends over 14 amino acids. After removal of 4 bases from V and 6 bases from J, the junction contained 8 bases not matched to a gene. The CDR3 nucleotides are TGTGCCAGCAGCAGGACAGGGGCGTCGGGCGAGCAGTACTTC. Translation gives CASSRTGASGEQYF.

Remarks on this clonotype: This may come from a read error, since a much larger clone is one base off. The V and J genes are TRBV11-1 and TRBJ2-2, with 11 positions matching TRBD1. The length of the CDR3 is 18 residues. Per the germline V gene, CDR1 is SGHAT and CDR2 is FQDESV (reference sequence). CDR3 DNA: TGTGCCAGCAGCCCCCGGACAGGGGGCGACTGGGACACCAGGGAGCTGTTTTTT. Translating it yields CASSPRTGGDWDTRELFF.

This clonotype was observed a handful of times. CDR3 region: CASSLARGPQHF. Written as DNA, the CDR3 is TGTGCCAGCAGCTTAGCCAGGGGGCCCCAGCATTTT. The chain uses TRBV7-4 and TRBJ1-5; D is possibly TRBD1 (6 bases). With 0 bases removed from V and 9 bases from J, the gap between germline ends came to 6 bases. This CDR3 has 12 amino acids. Per the germline V gene, CDR1 is SGHVT and CDR2 is SQSDAQ.

This clonotype has just a few counts. A much larger clonotype is one base distant, so this may be a read error. V gene TRBV5-4 combines with J gene TRBJ2-7, with 7 bases lining up with TRBD2. There are 14 residues in the CDR3. Germline V lookup: CDR1 SGHNT, CDR2 YYREEE (reference sequence). CDR3 region: CTSSWGRESYEQYF. For the CDR3, the DNA is TGTACCAGCAGCTGGGGGAGGGAGTCCTACGAGCAGTACTTC.

This clonotype was recorded at least ten times. V gene TRBV2 combines with J gene TRBJ2-2, with a weak D call TRBD2 (6 bases). The length of the CDR3 is 13 residues. Germline V gene data show CDR1 as SNHLY and CDR2 as FYNNEI. V dropped 6 bases and J dropped 4 bases, with 9 bases sitting between them. CDR3 region: CASRRGGTGELFF. The DNA of the CDR3 is TGTGCCAGCAGGCGGGGAGGCACCGGGGAGCTGTTTTTT. The complete variable domain, with remaining parts taken from reference TRBV2 and TRBJ2-2, reads EPEVTQTPSHQVTQMGQEVILRCVPISNHLYFYWYRQILGQKVEFLVSFYNNEISEKSEIFDDQFSVERPDGSNFTLKIRSTKLEDSAMYFCASRRGGTGELFFGEGSRLTVL.

This clonotype has at least ten counts. The chain employs TRBV18 and TRBJ2-7, with 10 bases identical to TRBD2. The CDR3 spans 16 residues. Unmatched junction bases numbered 5, after V lost 3 bases and J lost 0 bases. Germline CDR1 is KGHSH and CDR2 is LQKENI. The CDR3: CASSPHPSGGSYEQYF. CDR3 nucleotide sequence: TGTGCCAGCTCACCCCACCCTAGCGGGGGCTCCTACGAGCAGTACTTC.

This clonotype has only a few counts. This may arise from a read error, as a much more abundant clone is one base away. V and J are TRBV5-1 and TRBJ2-2; tentative D call: TRBD1 (5 bases). CDR1 and CDR2 from the germline V gene are SGHRS and YFSETQ. The CDR3 contains 16 residues. The CDR3 loop reads CASGLGLDFDTGELFF. CDR3 DNA: TGCGCCAGCGGCTTGGGGCTGGATTTTGACACCGGGGAGCTGTTTTTT.

This clonotype appeared many times. V usage is TRBV15 and J usage is TRBJ2-1; 8 nucleotides line up with TRBD2. V shed 0 bases, J shed 4 bases, and the junction held 8 bases outside the gene matches. Per the germline V gene, CDR1 is LNHNV and CDR2 is YYDKDF (reference sequence). This CDR3 has 17 residues. CDR3 amino acids: CATSRDKRREVYNEQFF. DNA of the CDR3: TGTGCCACCAGCAGAGATAAGAGGCGGGAGGTTTACAATGAGCAGTTCTTC.

Of note for this clonotype: Because the CDR3's place on the DNA is in doubt, the DNA is left out and the CDR3 is given as listed by TCRdb. The chain couples TRBV29-1 to TRBJ2-7. The CDR3 is 16 residues long, counting both termini. Germline-derived CDR1 and CDR2 are SQVTM and ANQGSEA. CDR3 sequence: CSVNFCATALADEQYF.

This clonotype showed up many times. This rearrangement joins TRBV6-5 to TRBJ1-3; 8 bases match TRBD1. The trim removed 6 bases at V and 0 bases at J, leaving 4 bases unmatched. CDR3 length: 15 residues. Germline V gene lookup returns CDR1 MNHEY and CDR2 SVGAGI. In DNA form, the CDR3 reads TGTGCCAGCAGCCAAACAGGGGGCTCTGGAAACACCATATATTTT. Translation: CASSQTGGSGNTIYF.

Notes on this clonotype: This may come from a read error, since a much larger clone is one base off. V is TRBV20-1 and J is TRBJ1-2, with unresolved D. The CDR3 is made up of 15 amino acids. V was trimmed by 7 bases and J by 1 base, leaving 19 bases between them. CDR1 is DFQATT, CDR2 SNEGSKA, per germline (reference sequence). The CDR3 reads CSGWISRVSNYGYTF. The CDR3 region has the DNA TGCAGTGGATGGATATCGAGGGTCAGTAACTATGGCTACACCTTC.

This clonotype was observed at least ten times. The chain uses TRBV5-1 and TRBJ2-2, with unresolved D. Germline lookup yields CDR1 SGHRS and CDR2 YFSETQ. V lost 4 bases to trimming and J lost 2 bases, with 9 bases between them. CDR3 length: 14 amino acids. The CDR3 loop reads CASSPPDNTGELFF. CDR3 bases: TGCGCCAGCAGCCCTCCTGATAACACCGGGGAGCTGTTTTTT.

This clonotype has at least ten counts. The chain carries TRBV6-6 and TRBJ2-7; 8 nucleotides line up with TRBD1. The CDR3 extends over 16 amino acids. J was trimmed by 5 bases and V by 5 bases; bases with no gene match: 14. Germline assignment: CDR1 MNHNY and CDR2 SVGAGI (reference sequence). The CDR3 reads CASSHGRGRTAHEQYF. CDR3 sequence (DNA): TGTGCCAGCAGTCACGGCAGGGGGCGAACGGCCCACGAGCAGTACTTC.